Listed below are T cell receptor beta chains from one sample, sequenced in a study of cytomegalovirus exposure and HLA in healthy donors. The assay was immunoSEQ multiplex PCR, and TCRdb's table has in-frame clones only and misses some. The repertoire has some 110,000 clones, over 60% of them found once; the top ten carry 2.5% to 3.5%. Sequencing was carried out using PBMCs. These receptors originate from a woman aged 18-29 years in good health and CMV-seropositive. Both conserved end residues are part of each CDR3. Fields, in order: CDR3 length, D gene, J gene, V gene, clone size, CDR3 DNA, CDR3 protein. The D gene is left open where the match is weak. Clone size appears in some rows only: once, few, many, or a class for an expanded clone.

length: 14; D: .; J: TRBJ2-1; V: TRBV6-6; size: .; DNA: TGTGCCAGCACCCGTTGGGAGAGAGAAAATGAGCAGTTCTTC; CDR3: CASTRWERENEQFF
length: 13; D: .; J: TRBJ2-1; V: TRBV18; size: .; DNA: TGTGCCAGCTCTCTTAACAGGAGGGGTGAGCAGTTCTTC; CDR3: CASSLNRRGEQFF
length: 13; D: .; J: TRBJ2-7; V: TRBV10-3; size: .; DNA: TGTGCCAGCAGGGGAGGGTCCACCTACGAGCAGTACTTC; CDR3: CASRGGSTYEQYF
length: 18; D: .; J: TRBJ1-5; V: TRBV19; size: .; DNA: TGTGCCAGTAGTAGAAAGGAGGGTACCGCCTTAGGCAATCAGCCCCAGCATTTT; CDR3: CASSRKEGTALGNQPQHF
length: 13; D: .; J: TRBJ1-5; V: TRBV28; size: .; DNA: TGTGCCAGCGCACAGGGAGTAGATCAGCCCCAGCATTTT; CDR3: CASAQGVDQPQHF
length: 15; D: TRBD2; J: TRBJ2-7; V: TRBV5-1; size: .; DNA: TGCGCCAGCAGGGGACTAGCGGGAGCGGGCTGGGAGCAGTACTTC; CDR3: CASRGLAGAGWEQYF
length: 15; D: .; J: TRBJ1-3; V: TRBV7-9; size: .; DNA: TGTTCCAGCAGCGCCCGGGACACCCGAAGCTCCACCATATATTTT; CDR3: CSSSARDTRSSTIYF
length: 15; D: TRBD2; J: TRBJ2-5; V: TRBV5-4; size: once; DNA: TGTGCCAGCAGCTTGCTAGCGGGGGGTGGGGAGACCCAGTACTTC; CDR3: CASSLLAGGGETQYF
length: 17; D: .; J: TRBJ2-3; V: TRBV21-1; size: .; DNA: TGTGCCAGCAGCAAAGCGATCGAGCGGTATAGCACAGATACGCAGTATTTT; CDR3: CASSKAIERYSTDTQYF
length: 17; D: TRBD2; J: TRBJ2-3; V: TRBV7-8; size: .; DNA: TGTGCCAGCAGCTCTTTCCCTCGGGGGGACTCCTTGGATACGCAGTATTTT; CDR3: CASSSFPRGDSLDTQYF
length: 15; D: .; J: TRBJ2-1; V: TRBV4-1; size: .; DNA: TGCGCCAGCAGCACCCCAGGGGACCGAGAATACGAGCAGTTCTTC; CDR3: CASSTPGDREYEQFF
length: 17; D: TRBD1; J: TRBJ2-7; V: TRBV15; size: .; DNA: TGTGCCACCAGCAGAGATGGGATGCCGGGACAGGGGAACGAGCAGTACTTC; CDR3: CATSRDGMPGQGNEQYF
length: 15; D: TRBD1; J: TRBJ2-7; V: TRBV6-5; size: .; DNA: TGTGCCAGCAGTGTCCAACAGGGGATGATCTACGAGCAGTACTTC; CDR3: CASSVQQGMIYEQYF
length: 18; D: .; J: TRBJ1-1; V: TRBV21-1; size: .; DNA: TGTGCCAGCAGCAAAGGCTTAGGGGGACAGGGATCGAACACTGAAGCTTTCTTT; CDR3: CASSKGLGGQGSNTEAFF
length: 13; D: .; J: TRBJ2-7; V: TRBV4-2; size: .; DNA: TGTGCCAGCAGCGGAGGATTTTCCTACGAGCAGTACTTC; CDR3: CASSGGFSYEQYF
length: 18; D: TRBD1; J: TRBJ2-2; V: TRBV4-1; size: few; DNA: TGCGCCAGCAGCCAAGCGTGGGGGACAGGGGGCATAACCGGGGAGCTGTTTTTT; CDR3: CASSQAWGTGGITGELFF
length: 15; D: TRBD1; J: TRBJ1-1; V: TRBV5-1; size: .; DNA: TGCGCCAGCAGCTTGGAACCCGACAGGGTCACTGAAGCTTTCTTT; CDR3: CASSLEPDRVTEAFF
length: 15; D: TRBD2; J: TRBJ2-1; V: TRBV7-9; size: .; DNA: TGTGCCAGCAGGCCTACTAGCGGGAGTAACAATGAGCAGTTCTTC; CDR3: CASRPTSGSNNEQFF
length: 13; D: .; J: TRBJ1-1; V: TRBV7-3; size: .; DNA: TGTGCCAGCGCTTTGGGGAGGGGCACTGAAGCTTTCTTT; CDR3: CASALGRGTEAFF
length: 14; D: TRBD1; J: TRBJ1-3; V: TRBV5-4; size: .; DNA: TGTGCCAGCAGCTTCAGGGACAGAGGAAACACCATATATTTT; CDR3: CASSFRDRGNTIYF
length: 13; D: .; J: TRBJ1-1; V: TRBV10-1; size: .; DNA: TGCGCCAGCAGTGCCCGAGCGGACGCTGAAGCTTTCTTT; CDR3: CASSARADAEAFF
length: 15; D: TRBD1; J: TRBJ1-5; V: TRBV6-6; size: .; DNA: TGTGCCAGCAGCCTGGACAGGTTTGGCAATCAGCCCCAGCATTTT; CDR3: CASSLDRFGNQPQHF
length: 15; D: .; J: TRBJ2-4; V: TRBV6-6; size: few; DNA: TGTGCCAGCAGGCTTGACCGGGACAAGGAAAACATTCAGTACTTC; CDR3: CASRLDRDKENIQYF
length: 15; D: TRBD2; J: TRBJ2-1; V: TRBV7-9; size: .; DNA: TGTGCCAGCAGCTTAGCCGCGGGGGATTGGGAGGAGCAGTTCTTC; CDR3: CASSLAAGDWEEQFF